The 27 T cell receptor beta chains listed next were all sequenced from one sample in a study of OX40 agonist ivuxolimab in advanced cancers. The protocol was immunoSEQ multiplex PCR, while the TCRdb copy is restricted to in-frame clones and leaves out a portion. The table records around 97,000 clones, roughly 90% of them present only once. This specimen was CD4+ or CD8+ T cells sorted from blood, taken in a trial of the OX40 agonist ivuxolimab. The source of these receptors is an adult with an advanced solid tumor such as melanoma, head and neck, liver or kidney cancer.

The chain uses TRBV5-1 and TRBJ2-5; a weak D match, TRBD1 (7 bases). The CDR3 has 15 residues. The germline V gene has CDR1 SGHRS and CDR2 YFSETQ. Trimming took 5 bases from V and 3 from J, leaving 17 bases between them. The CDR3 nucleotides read TGCGCCAGCAGGTTAGGGGGCGGCGGGGAAGAGACCCAGTACTTC. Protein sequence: CASRLGGGGEETQYF.

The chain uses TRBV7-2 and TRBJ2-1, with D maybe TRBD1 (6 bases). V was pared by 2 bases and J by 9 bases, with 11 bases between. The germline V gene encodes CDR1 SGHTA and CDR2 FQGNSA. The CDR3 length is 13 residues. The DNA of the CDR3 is TGTGCCAGCAGCTTACAGGGGCGCGGTGAGCAGTTCTTC. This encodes CASSLQGRGEQFF.

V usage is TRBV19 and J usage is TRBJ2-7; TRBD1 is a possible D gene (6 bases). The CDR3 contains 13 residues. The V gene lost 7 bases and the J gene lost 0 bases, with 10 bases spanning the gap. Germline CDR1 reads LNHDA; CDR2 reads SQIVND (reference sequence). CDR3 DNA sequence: TGTGCCAGTAATGCACAGGGCTCCTACGAGCAGTACTTC. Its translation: CASNAQGSYEQYF. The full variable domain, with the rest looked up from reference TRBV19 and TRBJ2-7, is DGGITQSPKYLFRKEGQNVTLSCEQNLNHDAMYWYRQDPGQGLRLIYYSQIVNDFQKGDIAEGYSVSREKKESFPLTVTSAQKNPTAFYLCASNAQGSYEQYFGPGTRLTVT.

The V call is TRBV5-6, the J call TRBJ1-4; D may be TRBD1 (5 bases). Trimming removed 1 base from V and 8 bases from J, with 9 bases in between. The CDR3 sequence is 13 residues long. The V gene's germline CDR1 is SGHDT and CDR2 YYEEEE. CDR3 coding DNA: TGTGCCAGCAGCTTGAAGGGGCGGGAAAAACTGTTTTTT. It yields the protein CASSLKGREKLFF.

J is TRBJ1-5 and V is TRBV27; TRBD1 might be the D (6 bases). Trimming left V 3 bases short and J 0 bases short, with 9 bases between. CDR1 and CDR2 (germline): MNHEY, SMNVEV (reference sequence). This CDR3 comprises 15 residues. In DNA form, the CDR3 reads TGTGCCAGCAGTTTGAGAGGGGGTAGCAATCAGCCCCAGCATTTT. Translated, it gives CASSLRGGSNQPQHF.

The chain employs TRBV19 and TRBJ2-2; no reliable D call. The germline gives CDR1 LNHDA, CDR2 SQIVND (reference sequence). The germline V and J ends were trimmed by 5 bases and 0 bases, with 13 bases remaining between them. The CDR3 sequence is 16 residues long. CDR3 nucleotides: TGTGCCAGTAGTGGTGCCAAGGCGCCGAACACCGGGGAGCTGTTTTTT. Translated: CASSGAKAPNTGELFF.

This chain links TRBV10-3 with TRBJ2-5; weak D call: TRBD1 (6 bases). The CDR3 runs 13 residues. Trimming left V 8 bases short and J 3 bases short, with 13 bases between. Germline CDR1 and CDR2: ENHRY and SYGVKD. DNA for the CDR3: TGTGCCATCCGGTTGACAGGTGAAGAGACCCAGTACTTC. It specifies CAIRLTGEETQYF.

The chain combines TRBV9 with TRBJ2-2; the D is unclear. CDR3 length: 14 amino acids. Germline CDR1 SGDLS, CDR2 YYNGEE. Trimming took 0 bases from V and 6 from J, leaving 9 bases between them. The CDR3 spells CASSVDRVAGELFF. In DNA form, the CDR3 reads TGTGCCAGCAGCGTAGATCGAGTCGCCGGGGAGCTGTTTTTT.

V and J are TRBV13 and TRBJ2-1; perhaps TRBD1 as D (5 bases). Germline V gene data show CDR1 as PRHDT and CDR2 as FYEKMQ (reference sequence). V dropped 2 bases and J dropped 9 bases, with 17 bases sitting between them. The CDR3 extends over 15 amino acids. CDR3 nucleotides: TGTGCCAGCAGCTTAAGGGGCTCTCACCGTCTTGAGCAGTTCTTC. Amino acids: CASSLRGSHRLEQFF.

The CDR3 nucleotides read TGTGCCAGCAGCTTAATCCAGGGGAACGAGCAGTACTTC. This encodes CASSLIQGNEQYF. The chain recombines TRBV7-3 with TRBJ2-7; D perhaps matches TRBD1 (6 bases). Germline V gene sequence: CDR1 SGHTA, CDR2 FQGTGA. Trimming left V 1 base short and J 5 bases short, with 9 bases between. This CDR3 contains 13 residues.

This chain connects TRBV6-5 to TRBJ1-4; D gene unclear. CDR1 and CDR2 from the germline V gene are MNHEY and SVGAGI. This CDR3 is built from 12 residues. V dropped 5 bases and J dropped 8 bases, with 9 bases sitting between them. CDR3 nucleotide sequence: TGTGCCAGCAGTAAGGACCGAGAAAAACTGTTTTTT. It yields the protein CASSKDREKLFF.

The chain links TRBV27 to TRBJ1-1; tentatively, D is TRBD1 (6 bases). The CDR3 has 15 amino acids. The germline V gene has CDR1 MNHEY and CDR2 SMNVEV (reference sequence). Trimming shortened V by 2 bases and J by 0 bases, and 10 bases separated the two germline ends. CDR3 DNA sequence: TGTGCCAGCAGTTTACAGGGGCGGATGAACACTGAAGCTTTCTTT. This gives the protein CASSLQGRMNTEAFF.

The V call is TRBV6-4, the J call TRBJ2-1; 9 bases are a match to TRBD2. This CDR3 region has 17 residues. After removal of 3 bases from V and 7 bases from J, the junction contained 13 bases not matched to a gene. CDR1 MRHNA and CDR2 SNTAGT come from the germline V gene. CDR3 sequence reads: CASSENPRGGVRNEQFF. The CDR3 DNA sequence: TGTGCCAGCAGTGAGAATCCTCGCGGGGGGGTCAGGAATGAGCAGTTCTTC.

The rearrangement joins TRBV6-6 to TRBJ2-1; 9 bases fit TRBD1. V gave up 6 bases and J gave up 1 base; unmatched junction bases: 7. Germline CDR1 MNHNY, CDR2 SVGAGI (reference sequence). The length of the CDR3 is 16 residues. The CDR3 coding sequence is TGTGCCAGCAGACGGACAGGGGCCCGTTCCTACAATGAGCAGTTCTTC. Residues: CASRRTGARSYNEQFF.

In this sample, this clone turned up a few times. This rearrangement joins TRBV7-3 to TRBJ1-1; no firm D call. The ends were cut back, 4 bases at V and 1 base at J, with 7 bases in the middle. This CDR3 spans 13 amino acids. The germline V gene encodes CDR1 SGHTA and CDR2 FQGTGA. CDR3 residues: CASSSSANTEAFF. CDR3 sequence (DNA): TGTGCCAGCAGCTCATCAGCGAACACTGAAGCTTTCTTT.

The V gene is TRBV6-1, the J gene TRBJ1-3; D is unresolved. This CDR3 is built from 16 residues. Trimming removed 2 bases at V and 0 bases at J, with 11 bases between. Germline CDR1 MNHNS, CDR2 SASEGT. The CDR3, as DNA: TGTGCCAGCAGTGAACACGGGGTCTCCTCTGGAAACACCATATATTTT. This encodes CASSEHGVSSGNTIYF.

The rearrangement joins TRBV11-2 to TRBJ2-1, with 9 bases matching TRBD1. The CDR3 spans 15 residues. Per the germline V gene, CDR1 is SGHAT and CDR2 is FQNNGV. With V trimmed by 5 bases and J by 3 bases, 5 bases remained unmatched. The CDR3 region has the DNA TGTGCCAGCAGCGTCCGGGACAGGGACTACAATGAGCAGTTCTTC. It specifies CASSVRDRDYNEQFF.

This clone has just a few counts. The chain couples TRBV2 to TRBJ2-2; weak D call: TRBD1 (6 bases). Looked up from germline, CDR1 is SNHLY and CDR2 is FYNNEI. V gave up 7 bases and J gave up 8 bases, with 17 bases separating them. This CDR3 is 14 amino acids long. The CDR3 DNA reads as TGTGCCAGCATGAGGGGGTTGTCGTCAGGGGAGCTGTTTTTT. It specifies CASMRGLSSGELFF.

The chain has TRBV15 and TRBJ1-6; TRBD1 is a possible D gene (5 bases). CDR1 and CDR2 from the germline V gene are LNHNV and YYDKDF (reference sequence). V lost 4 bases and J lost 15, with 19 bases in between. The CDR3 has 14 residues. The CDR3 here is CATSITVTDFGLHF. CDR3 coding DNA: TGTGCCACCAGCATCACCGTGACAGACTTCGGCCTCCACTTT.

The CDR3 here is CASSSGALRGGYTF. The CDR3 nucleotides are TGTGCCAGCAGCTCTGGGGCGCTCAGGGGTGGCTACACCTTC. The rearrangement joins TRBV5-6 to TRBJ1-2, with TRBD1 as a possible D gene (6 bases). CDR1 and CDR2 from the germline V gene are SGHDT and YYEEEE. CDR3 length equals 14 residues. The V and J ends lost 3 bases and 7 bases respectively, with 16 bases between them.

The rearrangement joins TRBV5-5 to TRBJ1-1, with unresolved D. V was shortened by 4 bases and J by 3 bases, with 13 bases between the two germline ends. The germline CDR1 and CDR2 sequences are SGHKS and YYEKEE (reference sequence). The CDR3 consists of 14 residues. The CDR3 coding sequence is TGTGCCAGCAGCCCTCGGGTAGGAGACACTGAAGCTTTCTTT. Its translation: CASSPRVGDTEAFF.

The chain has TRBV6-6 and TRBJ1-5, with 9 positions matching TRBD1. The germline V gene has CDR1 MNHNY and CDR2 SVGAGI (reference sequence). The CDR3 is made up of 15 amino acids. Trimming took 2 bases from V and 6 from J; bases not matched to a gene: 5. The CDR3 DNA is TGTGCCAGCAGTTACGGGACAGGGACGGGTCAGCCCCAGCATTTT. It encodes CASSYGTGTGQPQHF.

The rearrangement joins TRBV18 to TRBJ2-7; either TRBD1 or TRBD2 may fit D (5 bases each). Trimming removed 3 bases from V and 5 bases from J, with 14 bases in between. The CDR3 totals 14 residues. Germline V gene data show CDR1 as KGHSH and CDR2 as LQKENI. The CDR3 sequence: CASSPRDGDHEQYF. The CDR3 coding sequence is TGTGCCAGCTCACCCCGGGACGGAGACCACGAGCAGTACTTC.

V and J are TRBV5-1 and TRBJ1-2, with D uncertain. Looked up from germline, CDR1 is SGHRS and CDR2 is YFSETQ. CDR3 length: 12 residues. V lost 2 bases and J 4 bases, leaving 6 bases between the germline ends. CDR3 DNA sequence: TGCGCCAGCAGCTTTATGGGCTATGGCTACACCTTC. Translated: CASSFMGYGYTF.

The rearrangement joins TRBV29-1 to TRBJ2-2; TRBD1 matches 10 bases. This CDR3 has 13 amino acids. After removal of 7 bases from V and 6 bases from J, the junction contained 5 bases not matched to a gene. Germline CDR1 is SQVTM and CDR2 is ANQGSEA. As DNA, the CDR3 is TGCAGCGGAGGGGGGACAGGGGCCGGGGAGCTGTTTTTT. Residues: CSGGGTGAGELFF.

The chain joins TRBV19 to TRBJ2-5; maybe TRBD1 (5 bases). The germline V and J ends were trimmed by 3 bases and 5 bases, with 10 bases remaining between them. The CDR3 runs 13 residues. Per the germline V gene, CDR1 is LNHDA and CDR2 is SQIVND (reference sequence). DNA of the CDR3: TGTGCCAGTAGTATTAGGGGCCGGGAGACCCAGTACTTC. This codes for CASSIRGRETQYF.

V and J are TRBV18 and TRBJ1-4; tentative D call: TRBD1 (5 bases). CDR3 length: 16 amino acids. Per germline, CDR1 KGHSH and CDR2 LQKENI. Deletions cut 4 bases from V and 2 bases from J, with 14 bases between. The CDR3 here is CASSLSRQSTNEKLFF. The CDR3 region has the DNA TGTGCCAGCTCACTATCTAGACAGAGTACTAATGAAAAACTGTTTTTT.